This record looks at one T cell receptor (beta chain) sequence and its context. Its antigen remains unknown. The protocol was immunoSEQ multiplex PCR, while the TCRdb copy is restricted to in-frame clones and leaves out a portion. The profile shows about 53,000 clones, roughly 90% of them singletons. These data are taken from a study of OX40 agonist ivuxolimab in advanced cancers. Study-wide background: Dose-escalation patients suffered from hepatocellular carcinoma, melanoma, renal cell or head and neck cancer. Three patients, one with hepatocellular carcinoma and two with cutaneous melanoma, achieved partial responses. Treatment received earlier with anti-PD-1, anti-PD-L1 or anti-CTLA-4 agents was allowed, and under 50% had some. General study findings and limits: The average count of expanded clones was higher among CD8+ T cells than among CD4+.

With 2 bases clipped from V and 3 bases from J, the junction kept 9 bases outside the gene matches. Germline CDR1 reads SEHNR; CDR2 reads FQNEAQ (reference sequence). The CDR3 has 17 amino acids. The material sequenced was CD4+ or CD8+ T cells sorted from blood, taken in a trial of the OX40 agonist ivuxolimab. This receptor was taken from an adult with an advanced solid tumor such as melanoma, head and neck, liver or kidney cancer. The chain is built from TRBV7-9 and TRBJ2-7, with 11 bases identical to TRBD2. DNA for the CDR3: TGTGCCAGCAGCTTATCCGGACTAGCGGGCGGGGACTACGAGCAGTACTTC. It is translated as CASSLSGLAGGDYEQYF.